This T cell receptor (beta chain) was sequenced during a study of identical twins. Broader study findings: The study found excess low generation probability among twin-shared out-of-frame alpha sequences. Abundant beta clonotypes from cord blood had fewer insertions, unlike memory repertoires, which showed none. Surplus twin overlap in beta out-of-frame sequences was less pronounced.

This clonotype was seen repeatedly, ten times or more. Its target is unknown. TCRdb re-called the 5' RACE reads with MiXCR, one entry per CDR3 protein. The table lists roughly 1.6 million distinct CDR3 sequences, about 31% of them singletons. The CDR3 contains 13 residues. The germline V and J ends were trimmed by 3 bases and 2 bases, with 6 bases remaining between them. Per germline, CDR1 SGHTA and CDR2 FQGNSA. The sample taken for sequencing was cord blood. The receptor's source is a newborn girl in good health. The rearrangement joins TRBV7-2 to TRBJ2-3, with no clear D. The CDR3 nucleotides are TGTGCCAGCAGCTTCTGGTACACAGATACGCAGTATTTT. Its translation is CASSFWYTDTQYF.